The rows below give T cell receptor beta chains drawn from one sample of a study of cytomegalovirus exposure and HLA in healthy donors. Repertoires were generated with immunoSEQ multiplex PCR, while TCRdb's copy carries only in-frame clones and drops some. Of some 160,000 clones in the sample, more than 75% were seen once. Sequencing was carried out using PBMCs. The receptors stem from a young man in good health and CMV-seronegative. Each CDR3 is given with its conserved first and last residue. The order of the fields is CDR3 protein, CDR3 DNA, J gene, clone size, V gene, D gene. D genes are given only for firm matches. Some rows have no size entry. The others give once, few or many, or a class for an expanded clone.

CDR3 protein: CSANRNEKLFF
CDR3 DNA: TGCAGTGCCAATCGGAATGAAAAACTGTTTTTT
J gene: TRBJ1-4
clone size: -
V gene: TRBV20-1
D gene: -

CDR3 protein: CASSVSGTTYNSPLHF
CDR3 DNA: TGTGCCAGCAGCGTATCCGGGACAACCTATAATTCACCCCTCCACTTT
J gene: TRBJ1-6
clone size: -
V gene: TRBV9
D gene: -

CDR3 protein: CASSHTGPGYEQYF
CDR3 DNA: TGTGCCAGCAGCCATACAGGGCCGGGGTACGAGCAGTACTTC
J gene: TRBJ2-7
clone size: -
V gene: TRBV7-2
D gene: -

CDR3 protein: CASSLVSSSHNEQFF
CDR3 DNA: TGTGCCAGCAGCTTAGTGAGTAGCTCCCACAATGAGCAGTTCTTC
J gene: TRBJ2-1
clone size: -
V gene: TRBV13
D gene: -

CDR3 protein: CAWSLSGGATDTQYF
CDR3 DNA: TGTGCCTGGAGCCTTAGCGGGGGAGCCACAGATACGCAGTATTTT
J gene: TRBJ2-3
clone size: -
V gene: TRBV30
D gene: TRBD2

CDR3 protein: CASRRDRTNYGYTF
CDR3 DNA: TGTGCCAGCAGAAGGGACAGGACTAACTATGGCTACACCTTC
J gene: TRBJ1-2
clone size: -
V gene: TRBV6-5
D gene: TRBD1

CDR3 protein: CASSYGQRGTGELFF
CDR3 DNA: TGTGCCAGCAGTTACGGCCAAAGGGGGACCGGGGAGCTGTTTTTT
J gene: TRBJ2-2
clone size: -
V gene: TRBV6-5
D gene: -

CDR3 protein: CASSQDRTSGLQSSYNEQFF
CDR3 DNA: TGTGCCAGCAGCCAAGATCGAACCAGCGGGCTACAAAGCTCCTACAATGAGCAGTTCTTC
J gene: TRBJ2-1
clone size: -
V gene: TRBV14
D gene: -

CDR3 protein: CSGGTGDGYTF
CDR3 DNA: TGCAGCGGAGGGACAGGGGATGGCTACACCTTC
J gene: TRBJ1-2
clone size: few
V gene: TRBV29-1
D gene: TRBD1

CDR3 protein: CASSFKGADEQFF
CDR3 DNA: TGTGCCAGCAGTTTCAAAGGGGCGGATGAGCAGTTCTTC
J gene: TRBJ2-1
clone size: -
V gene: TRBV11-2
D gene: -

CDR3 protein: CSFVLAGGPGKNIQYF
CDR3 DNA: TGCAGCTTTGTCCTAGCGGGAGGGCCGGGCAAAAACATTCAGTACTTC
J gene: TRBJ2-4
clone size: once
V gene: TRBV29-1
D gene: TRBD2

CDR3 protein: CASIQGFGYGYTF
CDR3 DNA: TGTGCCAGTATACAGGGGTTCGGCTATGGCTACACCTTC
J gene: TRBJ1-2
clone size: once
V gene: TRBV19
D gene: TRBD1

CDR3 protein: CASSFPGGITYEQYF
CDR3 DNA: TGTGCCAGCAGTTTCCCGGGGGGAATTACCTACGAGCAGTACTTC
J gene: TRBJ2-7
clone size: -
V gene: TRBV28
D gene: TRBD2

CDR3 protein: CAISESLRTANTEAFF
CDR3 DNA: TGTGCCATCAGTGAGTCCCTTCGGACAGCAAACACTGAAGCTTTCTTT
J gene: TRBJ1-1
clone size: -
V gene: TRBV10-3
D gene: -

CDR3 protein: CASSQAQWGGGLTYNEQFF
CDR3 DNA: TGCGCCAGCAGCCAGGCTCAATGGGGCGGGGGCCTAACCTACAATGAGCAGTTCTTC
J gene: TRBJ2-1
clone size: -
V gene: TRBV4-1
D gene: -

CDR3 protein: CASSLKLHQGGYTF
CDR3 DNA: TGTGCCAGCAGTTTGAAGTTACACCAGGGTGGCTACACCTTC
J gene: TRBJ1-2
clone size: once
V gene: TRBV28
D gene: -

CDR3 protein: CASSLEASYTGELFF
CDR3 DNA: TGTGCCAGCAGCTTGGAGGCTAGTTACACCGGGGAGCTGTTTTTT
J gene: TRBJ2-2
clone size: -
V gene: TRBV5-4
D gene: -

CDR3 protein: CASSQDSAQNTEAFF
CDR3 DNA: TGCGCCAGCAGCCAAGATAGTGCGCAAAACACTGAAGCTTTCTTT
J gene: TRBJ1-1
clone size: -
V gene: TRBV4-3
D gene: -

CDR3 protein: CASSLTENTEAFF
CDR3 DNA: TGTGCCAGCAGCCTTACAGAAAACACTGAAGCTTTCTTT
J gene: TRBJ1-1
clone size: -
V gene: TRBV14
D gene: -

CDR3 protein: CASRGLAGVSGANVLTF
CDR3 DNA: TGTGCCAGCAGGGGACTAGCGGGAGTCTCCGGGGCCAACGTCCTGACTTTC
J gene: TRBJ2-6
clone size: once
V gene: TRBV2
D gene: TRBD2

CDR3 protein: CASSQDSGSHEQYF
CDR3 DNA: TGCGCCAGCAGCCAAGACAGTGGGAGCCACGAGCAGTACTTC
J gene: TRBJ2-7
clone size: -
V gene: TRBV4-3
D gene: -

CDR3 protein: CSVVKGSGSNTGELFF
CDR3 DNA: TGCAGCGTTGTGAAGGGTAGCGGGTCTAACACCGGGGAGCTGTTTTTT
J gene: TRBJ2-2
clone size: -
V gene: TRBV29-1
D gene: TRBD2

CDR3 protein: CASSQGLDTQYF
CDR3 DNA: TGCGCCAGCAGCCAAGGACTAGATACGCAGTATTTT
J gene: TRBJ2-3
clone size: -
V gene: TRBV4-1
D gene: -

CDR3 protein: CASSLLGLVVAFF
CDR3 DNA: TGTGCCAGCAGCTTACTAGGTCTTGTGGTTGCTTTCTTT
J gene: TRBJ1-1
clone size: -
V gene: TRBV7-8
D gene: -

CDR3 protein: CASRTGDQPQHF
CDR3 DNA: TGTGCCAGCAGGACAGGGGACCAGCCCCAGCATTTT
J gene: TRBJ1-5
clone size: -
V gene: TRBV6-5
D gene: TRBD1

CDR3 protein: CASSLWGQDQPQHF
CDR3 DNA: TGCGCCAGCAGCTTGTGGGGACAGGACCAGCCCCAGCATTTT
J gene: TRBJ1-5
clone size: -
V gene: TRBV5-1
D gene: TRBD1

CDR3 protein: CAWSVSGSGTEAFF
CDR3 DNA: TGTGCCTGGAGTGTATCAGGGTCGGGCACTGAAGCTTTCTTT
J gene: TRBJ1-1
clone size: -
V gene: TRBV30
D gene: -

CDR3 protein: CASSLQGAGNTIYF
CDR3 DNA: TGCGCCAGCAGCCTACAGGGGGCTGGAAACACCATATATTTT
J gene: TRBJ1-3
clone size: few
V gene: TRBV4-1
D gene: TRBD1

CDR3 protein: CASSPRMRGGTDTQYF
CDR3 DNA: TGTGCCAGCTCACCAAGAATGCGGGGGGGCACAGATACGCAGTATTTT
J gene: TRBJ2-3
clone size: -
V gene: TRBV18
D gene: TRBD2

CDR3 protein: CSAVDRAANYGYTF
CDR3 DNA: TGCAGCGCCGTGGACAGGGCGGCCAACTATGGCTACACCTTC
J gene: TRBJ1-2
clone size: -
V gene: TRBV29-1
D gene: TRBD1

CDR3 protein: CASSWTGGNEQFF
CDR3 DNA: TGTGCCAGCAGCTGGACAGGGGGCAATGAGCAGTTCTTC
J gene: TRBJ2-1
clone size: -
V gene: TRBV5-6
D gene: TRBD1

CDR3 protein: CASSLAGAGEQYF
CDR3 DNA: TGTGCCAGCAGCTTAGCGGGAGCGGGCGAGCAGTACTTC
J gene: TRBJ2-7
clone size: -
V gene: TRBV11-1
D gene: -

CDR3 protein: CASSPNQGTDTQYF
CDR3 DNA: TGTGCCAGCTCACCTAATCAGGGCACAGATACGCAGTATTTT
J gene: TRBJ2-3
clone size: -
V gene: TRBV18
D gene: -

CDR3 protein: CASSGQDSVSSGANVLTF
CDR3 DNA: TGCGCCAGCAGCGGGCAAGACAGCGTTAGCTCTGGGGCCAACGTCCTGACTTTC
J gene: TRBJ2-6
clone size: once
V gene: TRBV5-1
D gene: -

CDR3 protein: CASSLIQGTGELFF
CDR3 DNA: TGCGCCAGCAGCCTAATTCAGGGGACCGGGGAGCTGTTTTTT
J gene: TRBJ2-2
clone size: -
V gene: TRBV4-1
D gene: -

CDR3 protein: CASSPRSRQPQHF
CDR3 DNA: TGTGCCAGCAGTCCAAGGAGTCGCCAGCCCCAGCATTTT
J gene: TRBJ1-5
clone size: -
V gene: TRBV28
D gene: -

CDR3 protein: CASSEERQGQLKTQYF
CDR3 DNA: TGTGCCAGCAGTGAAGAGCGACAGGGGCAATTAAAGACCCAGTACTTC
J gene: TRBJ2-5
clone size: -
V gene: TRBV2
D gene: TRBD1

CDR3 protein: CTSSQAPSGGARSTDTQYF
CDR3 DNA: TGCACCAGCAGCCAAGCACCTAGCGGGGGGGCGAGGAGTACAGATACGCAGTATTTT
J gene: TRBJ2-3
clone size: -
V gene: TRBV1
D gene: -

CDR3 protein: CASRAGASYEQYF
CDR3 DNA: TGTGCCAGCAGAGCGGGAGCCTCCTACGAGCAGTACTTC
J gene: TRBJ2-7
clone size: -
V gene: TRBV6-5
D gene: TRBD2

CDR3 protein: CASSSDRGGSYNEQFF
CDR3 DNA: TGTGCCAGCAGCTCCGACAGGGGGGGCTCCTACAATGAGCAGTTCTTC
J gene: TRBJ2-1
clone size: -
V gene: TRBV5-4
D gene: TRBD1

CDR3 protein: CASSLFGGFSYNSPLHF
CDR3 DNA: TGTGCCAGCAGTTTATTTGGGGGGTTCTCCTATAATTCACCCCTCCACTTT
J gene: TRBJ1-6
clone size: once
V gene: TRBV28
D gene: -

CDR3 protein: CASSPPDPRGGELFF
CDR3 DNA: TGCGCCAGCAGCCCCCCCGACCCTCGAGGCGGGGAGCTGTTTTTT
J gene: TRBJ2-2
clone size: -
V gene: TRBV4-1
D gene: -

CDR3 protein: CASSLAVDGEKLFF
CDR3 DNA: TGTGCCAGCAGCTTGGCGGTCGATGGTGAAAAACTGTTTTTT
J gene: TRBJ1-4
clone size: -
V gene: TRBV5-4
D gene: -

CDR3 protein: CASSERGQDSGVNYGYTF
CDR3 DNA: TGCGCCAGCAGTGAGAGGGGACAGGACTCAGGGGTTAACTATGGCTACACCTTC
J gene: TRBJ1-2
clone size: -
V gene: TRBV10-2
D gene: TRBD1

CDR3 protein: CASRPLREDEVIQYF
CDR3 DNA: TGTGCCAGCAGACCCCTGAGAGAGGATGAGGTCATTCAGTACTTC
J gene: TRBJ2-4
clone size: -
V gene: TRBV28
D gene: -

CDR3 protein: CASSSDYRMVYTF
CDR3 DNA: TGTGCCAGCAGTTCTGATTACAGGATGGTCTACACCTTC
J gene: TRBJ1-2
clone size: -
V gene: TRBV28
D gene: -

CDR3 protein: CASSLKILGFVGTQYF
CDR3 DNA: TGTGCCAGCAGTTTAAAGATTTTGGGCTTCGTAGGTACGCAGTATTTT
J gene: TRBJ2-3
clone size: -
V gene: TRBV27
D gene: -

CDR3 protein: CASSDTRSNTEAFF
CDR3 DNA: TGTGCCAGCAGCGACACAAGATCGAACACTGAAGCTTTCTTT
J gene: TRBJ1-1
clone size: -
V gene: TRBV2
D gene: -

CDR3 protein: CASAGTSGYEQYF
CDR3 DNA: TGTGCCAGCGCCGGGACTAGCGGATACGAGCAGTACTTC
J gene: TRBJ2-7
clone size: few
V gene: TRBV11-2
D gene: TRBD2

CDR3 protein: CASSGTGGGETQYF
CDR3 DNA: TGCGCCAGCAGCGGGACAGGGGGCGGGGAGACCCAGTACTTC
J gene: TRBJ2-5
clone size: -
V gene: TRBV5-1
D gene: TRBD1

CDR3 protein: CASNPTRQSVNTQYF
CDR3 DNA: TGTGCCAGCAATCCTACCCGACAGTCCGTGAATACGCAGTATTTT
J gene: TRBJ2-3
clone size: -
V gene: TRBV6-5
D gene: -

CDR3 protein: CASSVERNEQFF
CDR3 DNA: TGTGCCAGCAGTGTAGAACGGAATGAGCAGTTCTTC
J gene: TRBJ2-1
clone size: -
V gene: TRBV6-1
D gene: -

CDR3 protein: CASSLTGNNEQFF
CDR3 DNA: TGTGCCAGCAGTTTAACAGGGAACAATGAGCAGTTCTTC
J gene: TRBJ2-1
clone size: -
V gene: TRBV28
D gene: -

CDR3 protein: CASSYDLALTYEQYF
CDR3 DNA: TGCGCCAGCAGTTATGACCTAGCGCTAACCTACGAGCAGTACTTC
J gene: TRBJ2-7
clone size: -
V gene: TRBV4-1
D gene: -

CDR3 protein: CASRRRDTDTQYF
CDR3 DNA: TGCGCCAGCAGGCGCAGGGACACAGATACGCAGTATTTT
J gene: TRBJ2-3
clone size: -
V gene: TRBV5-1
D gene: -

CDR3 protein: CASSYFPGTGANVLTF
CDR3 DNA: TGTGCCAGCAGTTATTTTCCAGGGACTGGGGCCAACGTCCTGACTTTC
J gene: TRBJ2-6
clone size: -
V gene: TRBV6-5
D gene: -

CDR3 protein: CASSQDRQEKDHNYGYTF
CDR3 DNA: TGCGCCAGCAGCCAAGATAGACAGGAAAAGGATCACAACTATGGCTACACCTTC
J gene: TRBJ1-2
clone size: -
V gene: TRBV4-1
D gene: -

CDR3 protein: CAWSARGEKLFF
CDR3 DNA: TGTGCCTGGAGTGCCCGGGGGGAAAAACTGTTTTTT
J gene: TRBJ1-4
clone size: -
V gene: TRBV30
D gene: -

CDR3 protein: CASSVTSGIDEQFF
CDR3 DNA: TGCGCCAGCAGTGTAACTAGCGGGATTGACGAGCAGTTCTTC
J gene: TRBJ2-1
clone size: -
V gene: TRBV10-2
D gene: TRBD2